The 6 T cell receptor beta chains below all came from one sample that was sequenced in a study of T cells expressing NK-cell markers. Reprocessing the 5' RACE reads, TCRdb reports a single entry for every CDR3 protein and omits DNA. This listing includes about 150,000 distinct CDR3 sequences. Sample: blood T cells: a sorted CD56 or NKG2C T cell subset, CD4+ or CD8+ T cells, or bulk PBMC T cells (not recorded which). The receptors were gathered from a woman aged 45-65 years in good health.

The chain joins TRBV12-3 or TRBV12-4 to TRBJ1-1; without DNA, the TCRdb call of TRBD1 cannot be checked. CDR3 length equals 15 residues. The CDR3 loop is CASSPGTEKATEAFF.

The rearrangement links TRBV19 to TRBJ1-5; TCRdb's assignment of TRBD1 cannot be checked, as there is no DNA. The CDR3 runs to 14 residues. Germline assignment: CDR1 LNHDA and CDR2 SQIVND (reference sequence). The CDR3 reads CASSLRQTLEPQHF.

The chain couples TRBV27 to TRBJ1-6. Per the germline V gene, CDR1 is MNHEY and CDR2 is SMNVEV (reference sequence). This CDR3 region has 17 residues. CDR3 sequence reads: CASQHTGVSSYNSPLHF.

V is TRBV6-5 and J is TRBJ1-1. The CDR3 runs 11 residues. Germline V gene data show CDR1 as MNHEY and CDR2 as SVGAGI. CDR3 sequence reads: CASMLNTEAFF.

This chain joins TRBV20-1 and TRBJ2-3; the TCRdb call, TRBD2, lacks DNA for checking. Germline V lookup: CDR1 DFQATT, CDR2 SNEGSKA (reference sequence). The CDR3 covers 20 residues. This CDR3 reads CSARPYRRKGLSEFTDTQYF.

This chain connects TRBV4-1 to TRBJ2-3; the TCRdb D gene call, TRBD2, has no DNA to confirm it. CDR1 and CDR2 (germline): MGHRA, YSYEKL. This CDR3 is 15 amino acids long. CDR3 amino acids: CASSQPISGTDTQYF.